The 17 T cell receptor beta chains in this list originate from one sample, sequenced in a study of beta chain features in type 1 diabetes. All of the isolated RNA was reverse transcribed, so expressed TCRB transcripts were sequenced. The repertoire was sequenced with immunoSEQ multiplex PCR; TCRdb's copy has only in-frame clones and lacks some. The data contain 130,000 to 150,000 clones, 8.5% to 12% of them singletons. Sequencing used naive CD4+ T cells from blood. The receptors were sampled from a man aged 18-30 years in good health.

This clone has at least ten counts. V and J are TRBV29-1 and TRBJ1-1, with D unclear. The germline gives CDR1 SQVTM, CDR2 ANQGSEA. The CDR3 length is 12 residues. V was shortened by 3 bases and J by 1 base, with 6 bases between the two germline ends. This CDR3 reads CSVDGGNTEAFF. In nucleotides, the CDR3 is TGCAGCGTTGACGGAGGGAACACTGAAGCTTTCTTT.

In its sample, this clone was seen a few times. The CDR3: CATNPGQGAGYTF. In DNA, the CDR3 is TGTGCCACAAACCCCGGACAGGGGGCTGGCTACACCTTC. The chain has TRBV6-6 and TRBJ1-2, with TRBD1 identical over 11 bases. The CDR3 extends over 13 amino acids. With 10 bases clipped from V and 7 bases from J, the junction kept 8 bases outside the gene matches. The germline gives CDR1 MNHNY, CDR2 SVGAGI (reference sequence).

This clone was counted only a few times. The chain is built from TRBV19 and TRBJ2-3; D gene ambiguous. Looked up from germline, CDR1 is LNHDA and CDR2 is SQIVND (reference sequence). This CDR3 contains 15 residues. V dropped 4 bases and J dropped 0 bases, with 11 bases sitting between them. The CDR3: CASSKGLTSTDTQYF. The CDR3 DNA is TGTGCCAGTAGTAAAGGCTTGACTAGCACAGATACGCAGTATTTT.

This clone has just a few counts. The chain uses TRBV7-9 and TRBJ2-6; D may be TRBD2 (5 bases). Trimming took off 0 bases at V and 0 bases at J, with 15 bases between the two ends. Germline V gene lookup returns CDR1 SEHNR and CDR2 FQNEAQ (reference sequence). The CDR3 has 19 residues. As DNA, the CDR3 is TGTGCCAGCAGCTTAGCGGTAGGGAGCCGCCGCTCTGGGGCCAACGTCCTGACTTTC. Translated: CASSLAVGSRRSGANVLTF.

This clone was found a few times. V and J are TRBV10-3 and TRBJ1-2, with 8 bases lining up with TRBD1. V trimming: 2 bases; J trimming: 5 bases; junction bases outside the gene matches: 7. Looked up from germline, CDR1 is ENHRY and CDR2 is SYGVKD. CDR3 length equals 15 residues. The CDR3 DNA is TGTGCCATCAGTGAGAACGGACAGGGAGAGTATGGCTACACCTTC. Protein sequence: CAISENGQGEYGYTF.

J is TRBJ2-7 and V is TRBV5-1, with 9 bases fitting TRBD1. Germline V CDR1 and CDR2: SGHRS, YFSETQ. V shed 2 bases, J shed 1 base, and the junction held 10 bases outside the gene matches. The CDR3 runs 17 residues. The CDR3 nucleotides are TGCGCCAGCAGCTTCCTCCGGGGACAGGGATCATCCTACGAGCAGTACTTC. It specifies CASSFLRGQGSSYEQYF.

The rearrangement uses TRBV13 and TRBJ2-2; D possibly corresponds to TRBD2 (6 bases). Deletions cut 2 bases from V and 2 bases from J, with 9 bases between. Germline-derived CDR1 and CDR2 are PRHDT and FYEKMQ (reference sequence). The CDR3 loop spans 15 amino acids. The CDR3 sequence: CASSLSGLNTGELFF. DNA of the CDR3: TGTGCCAGCAGCTTATCTGGACTAAACACCGGGGAGCTGTTTTTT.

This chain connects TRBV10-2 to TRBJ1-6, with 9 nucleotides matching TRBD1. The CDR3 length is 15 residues. CDR1 is WSHSY, CDR2 SAAADI, per germline. J was trimmed by 9 bases and V by 3 bases; bases with no gene match: 6. CDR3 coding DNA: TGCGCCAGCAGTGAAGCGGGACAGGGTAGTTCACCCCTCCACTTT. Translating it yields CASSEAGQGSSPLHF.

This clone has only a few counts. This rearrangement joins TRBV19 to TRBJ1-2, with no clear D. The germline CDR1 and CDR2 sequences are LNHDA and SQIVND (reference sequence). V shed 5 bases and J shed 5 bases, with 9 bases lying between them. The CDR3 has 12 residues. CDR3 DNA sequence: TGTGCCAGTAGTTCCAGGTTATATGGCTACACCTTC. As protein: CASSSRLYGYTF.

This clone was counted between two and nine times. V usage is TRBV19 and J usage is TRBJ2-5; D is unclear. This CDR3 comprises 12 residues. Germline V CDR1 and CDR2: LNHDA, SQIVND (reference sequence). V gave up 5 bases and J gave up 1 base, with 5 bases separating them. Here the CDR3 DNA reads TGTGCCAGTAGTTTACTCCAAGAGACCCAGTACTTC. Its protein is CASSLLQETQYF.

The chain joins TRBV7-9 to TRBJ1-2; no definite D call. Trimming took off 5 bases at V and 3 bases at J, with 13 bases between the two ends. This CDR3 has 14 residues. Germline V CDR1 and CDR2: SEHNR, FQNEAQ (reference sequence). CDR3 protein: CASSVRMEDYGYTF. CDR3 coding DNA: TGTGCCAGCAGCGTCAGGATGGAGGACTATGGCTACACCTTC.

This clone was counted between two and nine times. The chain links TRBV19 to TRBJ1-1; 8 nucleotides match TRBD1. With 7 bases clipped from V and 7 bases from J, the junction kept 14 bases outside the gene matches. The CDR3 has 15 residues. The germline gives CDR1 LNHDA, CDR2 SQIVND (reference sequence). The CDR3 coding sequence is TGTGCCAGTACCGAGGACAGGGAGGGAGTGTTTGAAGCTTTCTTT. Translating gives CASTEDREGVFEAFF.

This clone showed up just a few times. The chain combines TRBV27 with TRBJ2-5; D perhaps matches TRBD1 (6 bases). The CDR3 spans 14 residues. V was clipped by 4 bases and J by 1 base, with 10 bases between them. CDR1 is MNHEY and CDR2 is SMNVEV in the germline V gene (reference sequence). CDR3 residues: CASSSTGTQETQYF. DNA for the CDR3: TGTGCCAGCAGTTCCACAGGGACCCAAGAGACCCAGTACTTC.

This clone was detected a few times. This chain connects TRBV4-1 to TRBJ2-5, with 7 bases aligning to TRBD1. CDR1 MGHRA and CDR2 YSYEKL come from the germline V gene. The CDR3 consists of 14 residues. V lost 4 bases to trimming and J lost 2 bases; unmatched junction nucleotides: 4. In DNA, the CDR3 is TGCGCCAGCAGCCCAACGACAGGGCAAGAGACCCAGTACTTC. It codes for CASSPTTGQETQYF.

This clone showed up many times. The V gene is TRBV29-1, the J gene TRBJ2-5; D not resolved. The CDR3 runs to 12 residues. CDR1 SQVTM and CDR2 ANQGSEA come from the germline V gene. The V end lost 4 bases, the J end lost 5 bases, and 11 bases lay between the germline ends. The CDR3 DNA sequence: TGCAGCGTTGTTCTAAACGGGGAGACCCAGTACTTC. It is translated as CSVVLNGETQYF.

This clone was detected a few times. This chain links TRBV2 with TRBJ2-7; the D gene is possibly TRBD2 (6 bases). Trimming removed 4 bases from V and 2 bases from J, with 12 bases in between. CDR1 is SNHLY, CDR2 FYNNEI, per germline. The CDR3 consists of 14 residues. CDR3 residues: CASSGGRGAYEQYF. The CDR3 nucleotides are TGTGCCAGCAGTGGTGGGCGGGGAGCCTACGAGCAGTACTTC.

This clone has more than one count but fewer than ten. The chain carries TRBV19 and TRBJ1-6, with 7 bases aligning to TRBD1. Germline values: CDR1 LNHDA, CDR2 SQIVND (reference sequence). The CDR3 extends over 15 amino acids. Germline trimming cut 5 bases from V and 8 bases from J; bases unmatched to any gene: 9. CDR3 coding DNA: TGTGCCAGTAGTCGGACAGGCCGCCTGGATTCACCCCTCCACTTT. It encodes CASSRTGRLDSPLHF.